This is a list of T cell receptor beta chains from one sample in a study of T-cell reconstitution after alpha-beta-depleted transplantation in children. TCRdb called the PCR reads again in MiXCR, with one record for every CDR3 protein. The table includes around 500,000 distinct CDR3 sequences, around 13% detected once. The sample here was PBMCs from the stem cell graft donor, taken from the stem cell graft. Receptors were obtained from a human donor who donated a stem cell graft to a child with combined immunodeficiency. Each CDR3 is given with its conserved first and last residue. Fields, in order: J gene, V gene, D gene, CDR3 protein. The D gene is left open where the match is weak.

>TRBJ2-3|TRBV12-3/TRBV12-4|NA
CASSAQGAPTDTQYF
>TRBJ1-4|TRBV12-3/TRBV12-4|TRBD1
CASSSPTGGTNEKLFF
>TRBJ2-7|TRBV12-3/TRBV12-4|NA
CASSFIGVGEQYF
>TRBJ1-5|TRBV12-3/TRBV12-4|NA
CASTREGNQPQHF
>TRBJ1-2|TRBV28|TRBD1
CASSPTGTGHYGYTF
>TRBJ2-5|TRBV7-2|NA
CASSLVISGPETQYF
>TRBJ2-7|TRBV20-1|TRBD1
CSARWLGQGIEQYF
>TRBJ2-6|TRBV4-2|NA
CASSQGAGSGANVLTF
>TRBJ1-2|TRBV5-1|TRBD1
CASSLDGQEVGYTF
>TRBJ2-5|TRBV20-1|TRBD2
CSAGTSGIQETQYF
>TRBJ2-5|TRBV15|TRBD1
CATSTSFRDRKETQYF
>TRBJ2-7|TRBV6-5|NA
CASSYAESTGRCYEQYF
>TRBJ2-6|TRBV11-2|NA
CASSLDQGRNSGANGLTF
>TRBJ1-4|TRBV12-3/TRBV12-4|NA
CASSLSHEKLFF
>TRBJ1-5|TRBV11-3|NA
CARGVKSNQPQHF
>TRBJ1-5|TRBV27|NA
CACGTWGRQPQHF
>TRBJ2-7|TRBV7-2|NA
CASSLGRQSYEQYF
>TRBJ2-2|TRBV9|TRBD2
CASSVATGGAEVGELFF
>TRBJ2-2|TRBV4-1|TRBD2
CASSGRERNTGELFF
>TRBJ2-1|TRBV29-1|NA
CSDRGLSNEQFF
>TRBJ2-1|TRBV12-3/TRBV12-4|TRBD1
CASSFRGGKGDEQFF
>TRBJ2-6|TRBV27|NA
CASSFHSGSGANVLTF
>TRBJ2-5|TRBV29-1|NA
CSAIEGLGETQYF
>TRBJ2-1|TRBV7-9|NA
CASSTINYNEQFF
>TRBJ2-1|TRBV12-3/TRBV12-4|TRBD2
CASTGLAGGKGTYNEQFF